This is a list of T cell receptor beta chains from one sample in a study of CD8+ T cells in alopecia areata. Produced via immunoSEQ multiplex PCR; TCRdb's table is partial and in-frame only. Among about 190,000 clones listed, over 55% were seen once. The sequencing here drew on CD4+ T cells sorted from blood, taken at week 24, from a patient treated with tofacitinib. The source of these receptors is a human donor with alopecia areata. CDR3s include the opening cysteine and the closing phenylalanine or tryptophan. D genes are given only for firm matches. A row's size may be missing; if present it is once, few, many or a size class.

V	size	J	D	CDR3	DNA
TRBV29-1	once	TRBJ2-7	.	CSVDDGQSYEQYF	TGCAGCGTTGACGATGGGCAGTCCTACGAGCAGTACTTC
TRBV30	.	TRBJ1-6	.	CAWSVQFGNSPLHF	TGTGCCTGGAGTGTTCAGTTCGGAAATTCACCCCTCCACTTT
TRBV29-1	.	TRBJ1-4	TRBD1	CSVKPGGGEKLFF	TGCAGCGTCAAGCCAGGGGGCGGTGAAAAACTGTTTTTT
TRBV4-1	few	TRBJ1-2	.	CASSQSGLYGYTF	TGCGCCAGCAGCCAGTCCGGACTCTATGGCTACACCTTC
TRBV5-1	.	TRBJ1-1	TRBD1	CASSLSPDREDEAFF	TGCGCCAGCAGCTTGAGCCCGGACAGGGAAGATGAAGCTTTCTTT
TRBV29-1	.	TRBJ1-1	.	CSVLPGHLNTEAFF	TGCAGCGTTCTACCGGGACACTTGAACACTGAAGCTTTCTTT
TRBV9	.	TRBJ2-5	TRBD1	CASSVATAGGSQETQYF	TGTGCCAGCAGCGTAGCTACTGCAGGGGGTTCCCAAGAGACCCAGTACTTC
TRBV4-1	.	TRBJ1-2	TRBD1	CASSQSSDRGYGYTF	TGCGCCAGCAGCCAAAGTTCGGACAGGGGCTATGGCTACACCTTC
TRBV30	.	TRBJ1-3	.	CAWSATGNTIYF	TGTGCCTGGAGTGCGACTGGAAACACCATATATTTT
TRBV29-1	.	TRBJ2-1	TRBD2	CSVGLAGGISSYNEQFF	TGCAGCGTTGGACTAGCGGGGGGTATAAGCTCCTACAATGAGCAGTTCTTC
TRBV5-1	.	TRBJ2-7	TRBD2	CASSPEGTSGGTFYEQYF	TGCGCCAGCAGCCCGGAGGGGACTAGCGGGGGGACCTTCTACGAGCAGTACTTC
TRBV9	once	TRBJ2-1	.	CASSVVGGAQGINEQFF	TGTGCCAGCAGCGTAGTCGGAGGGGCCCAGGGGATCAATGAGCAGTTCTTC
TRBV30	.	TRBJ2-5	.	CAWSHGTQQETQYF	TGTGCCTGGAGTCACGGGACACAACAGGAGACCCAGTACTTC
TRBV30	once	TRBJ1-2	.	CAWSVRDRGYGYTF	TGTGCCTGGAGTGTACGGGACCGCGGATATGGCTACACCTTC
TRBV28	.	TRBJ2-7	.	CASTLSRTAVSYEQYF	TGTGCCAGCACCCTATCCCGGACAGCTGTTTCCTACGAGCAGTACTTC
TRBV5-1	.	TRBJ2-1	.	CASSPSGGRNEQFF	TGCGCCAGCAGTCCTAGTGGGGGACGGAATGAGCAGTTCTTC
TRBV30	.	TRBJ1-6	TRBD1	CAWRGQGDISPLHF	TGTGCCTGGAGGGGACAGGGAGACATTTCACCCCTCCACTTT
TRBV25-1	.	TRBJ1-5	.	CASSGPINQPQHF	TGTGCCAGCAGTGGCCCCATTAATCAGCCCCAGCATTTT
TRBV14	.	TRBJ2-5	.	CASSQDLGGFQYF	TGTGCCAGCAGCCAAGATCTGGGGGGATTCCAGTACTTC
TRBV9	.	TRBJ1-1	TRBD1	CASSQTGQGGTEAFF	TGTGCCAGCAGCCAAACCGGACAGGGTGGAACTGAAGCTTTCTTT
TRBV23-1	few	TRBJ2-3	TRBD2	CASSQATSGGATDTQYF	TGCGCCAGCAGTCAAGCGACTAGCGGGGGGGCCACAGATACGCAGTATTTT
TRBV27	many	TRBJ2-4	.	CASSPLVVGQKNIQYF	TGTGCCAGCAGCCCCTTAGTTGTAGGCCAGAAAAACATTCAGTACTTC
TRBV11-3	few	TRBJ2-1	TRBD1	CASSLFTGTGESNEQFF	TGTGCCAGCAGCTTATTCACCGGGACAGGGGAGTCCAATGAGCAGTTCTTC
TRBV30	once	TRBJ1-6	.	CAWKGPSSYNSPLHF	TGTGCCTGGAAAGGCCCGAGCTCCTATAATTCACCCCTCCACTTT
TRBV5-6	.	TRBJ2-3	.	CASSLRTTGTDTQYF	TGTGCCAGCAGCTTAAGGACGACGGGGACAGATACGCAGTATTTT
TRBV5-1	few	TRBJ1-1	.	CASSLTDSHNTEAFF	TGCGCCAGCAGCTTAACCGACAGCCATAACACTGAAGCTTTCTTT
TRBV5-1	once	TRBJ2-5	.	CASSLVETQYF	TGCGCCAGCAGCTTGGTCGAGACCCAGTACTTC
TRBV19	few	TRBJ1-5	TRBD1	CASSIASGTASNQPQHF	TGTGCCAGTAGTATAGCATCCGGGACAGCGAGCAATCAGCCCCAGCATTTT
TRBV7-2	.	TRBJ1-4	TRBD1	CASSPRTGGSEKLFF	TGTGCCAGCAGCCCACGGACAGGGGGAAGTGAAAAACTGTTTTTT
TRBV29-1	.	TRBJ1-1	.	CSVVRQMNTEAFF	TGCAGCGTTGTAAGGCAAATGAACACTGAAGCTTTCTTT
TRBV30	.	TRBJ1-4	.	CACTGIKGRGEKLFF	TGTGCCTGCACTGGAATCAAAGGGCGGGGAGAAAAACTGTTTTTT
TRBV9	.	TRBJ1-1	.	CASSVEGMNTEAFF	TGTGCCAGCAGCGTCGAGGGGATGAACACTGAAGCTTTCTTT
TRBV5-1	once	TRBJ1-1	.	CASSLKGGGRPNTEAFF	TGCGCCAGCAGCTTGAAAGGGGGAGGCAGACCGAACACTGAAGCTTTCTTT
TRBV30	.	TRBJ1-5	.	CAWSVQGPGEQPQHF	TGTGCCTGGAGTGTACAAGGGCCAGGGGAGCAGCCCCAGCATTTT
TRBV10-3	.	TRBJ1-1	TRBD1	CAIGIQGARGEAFF	TGTGCCATCGGAATACAGGGGGCAAGGGGTGAAGCTTTCTTT
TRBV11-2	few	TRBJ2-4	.	CASSLPSSAKNIQYF	TGTGCCAGCAGCTTACCGTCCTCGGCCAAAAACATTCAGTACTTC
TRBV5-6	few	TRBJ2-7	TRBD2	CASSSTKLAPSSYEQYF	TGTGCCAGCAGCTCCACCAAACTAGCGCCGAGCTCCTACGAGCAGTACTTC
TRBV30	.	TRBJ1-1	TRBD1	CAWSYRGLAFF	TGTGCCTGGAGCTACAGGGGGCTAGCTTTCTTT
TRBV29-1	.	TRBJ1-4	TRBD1	CSVGTGATNEKLFF	TGCAGCGTTGGGACAGGGGCAACTAATGAAAAACTGTTTTTT
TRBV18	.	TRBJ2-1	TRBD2	CASSLKSGGDYNEQFF	TGTGCCAGCTCACTTAAAAGCGGGGGAGACTACAATGAGCAGTTCTTC
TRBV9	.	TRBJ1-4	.	CASSVGDDRDEKLFF	TGTGCCAGCAGCGTAGGTGACGACAGAGATGAAAAACTGTTTTTT
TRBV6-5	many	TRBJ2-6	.	CASSLAGANVLTF	TGTGCCAGCAGTTTGGCAGGGGCCAACGTCCTGACTTTC
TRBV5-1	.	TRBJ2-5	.	CASSPLSRGNQETQYF	TGCGCCAGCAGCCCTCTTAGTCGGGGGAATCAAGAGACCCAGTACTTC
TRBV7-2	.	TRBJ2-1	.	CASSLGPGLNNEQFF	TGTGCCAGCAGCTTAGGCCCAGGGCTTAACAATGAGCAGTTCTTC
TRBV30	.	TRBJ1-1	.	CAWNRGELNTEAFF	TGTGCCTGGAACCGGGGGGAGTTAAATACTGAAGCTTTCTTT
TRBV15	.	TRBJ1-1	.	CATSGGGRKNTEAFF	TGTGCCACCAGCGGCGGGGGGCGGAAGAACACTGAAGCTTTCTTT
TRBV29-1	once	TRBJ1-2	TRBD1	CSVGQAGYTF	TGCAGCGTAGGACAGGCTGGCTACACCTTC
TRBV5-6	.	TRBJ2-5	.	CASSLIRLSWTQYF	TGTGCCAGCAGCTTGATCAGGCTCTCTTGGACCCAGTACTTC
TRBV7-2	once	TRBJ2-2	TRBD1	CASSFSGTGARELFF	TGTGCCAGCAGCTTCTCCGGGACAGGGGCCCGGGAGCTGTTTTTT